This TCR beta chain was recovered during a study of cytomegalovirus exposure and HLA in healthy donors. Both 60 Vbeta primers and 13 Jbeta primers went into the PCR. Profiling relied on immunoSEQ multiplex PCR, and the TCRdb table lists in-frame clones only, not all of them. Among 220,000 or so clones listed, more than 65% were seen once. The TCR was taken from a woman in her twenties or thirties in good health and CMV-seronegative. Input material: PBMCs.

CDR3 nucleotides: TGCGCCAGCAGCTTCGAGGGGAACACTGAAGCTTTCTTT. Translation gives CASSFEGNTEAFF. The chain couples TRBV5-1 to TRBJ1-1; D is unclear. Germline V gene sequence: CDR1 SGHRS, CDR2 YFSETQ. The V gene lost 2 bases and the J gene lost 1 base, with 6 bases spanning the gap. There are 13 residues in the CDR3.